These 4 T cell receptor beta chains were all obtained from the same sample, sequenced in a study of Ad26.COV2.S vaccination and SARS-CoV-2 variants. Indicated treatment: some 20 received Ad26.COV2.S at low or high dose, single or two shots; 5 received placebo; per-sample allocation not given. Vaccine and placebo recipients were sampled on day 63 after the first injection. The data were produced by immunoSEQ multiplex PCR, yet TCRdb's version contains in-frame clones alone and is incomplete. Seen here are over 400,000 clones, approximately 89% observed once, and the top ten hold over 2%. Sequenced here: peripheral blood, sampled in a trial of Ad26.COV2.S vaccine versus placebo. The receptor set was obtained from a person between 18 and 60 years old who received the Ad26.COV2.S COVID-19 vaccine or a placebo.

CDR3 sequence: CASSLKGEAFF. The CDR3 bases are TGTGCCAGCAGCTTAAAGGGTGAAGCTTTCTTT. The chain uses TRBV7-9 and TRBJ1-1; the D is unclear. Germline V lookup: CDR1 SEHNR, CDR2 FQNEAQ (reference sequence). The CDR3 runs 11 residues. V was cut by 2 bases and J by 7 bases, with 5 bases left in between.

The CDR3 DNA sequence: TGTGCCAGCAGTAATGACAGGGAAGAGACCCAGTACTTC. Protein product: CASSNDREETQYF. The chain uses TRBV2 and TRBJ2-5; 7 nucleotides align to TRBD1. The CDR3 sequence is 13 residues long. The germline gives CDR1 SNHLY, CDR2 FYNNEI. With 5 bases clipped from V and 3 bases from J, the junction kept 3 bases outside the gene matches.

This chain connects TRBV7-8 to TRBJ2-2; 13 nucleotides align to TRBD2. Trimming cost V 5 bases and J 6 bases; bases outside gene matches: 6. Germline CDR1 SGHVS, CDR2 FQNEAQ. The CDR3 is 16 residues long. The CDR3 loop reads CASSLFGLAGAGELFF. CDR3 nucleotide sequence: TGTGCCAGCAGCCTCTTCGGACTAGCGGGAGCCGGGGAGCTGTTTTTT.

This rearrangement joins TRBV5-1 to TRBJ2-2, with D uncertain. Trimming shortened V by 4 bases and J by 2 bases, and 12 bases separated the two germline ends. Germline V gives CDR1 SGHRS, CDR2 YFSETQ. This CDR3 comprises 15 residues. CDR3 sequence reads: CASSMDPINTGELFF. The CDR3 DNA sequence: TGCGCCAGCAGCATGGACCCCATAAACACCGGGGAGCTGTTTTTT.